These 21 T cell receptor beta chains share one sample of origin, sequenced in a study of cytomegalovirus exposure and HLA in healthy donors. Primers for the PCR totalled 60 Vbeta and 13 Jbeta. Data came from immunoSEQ multiplex PCR; TCRdb stores just in-frame clones and leaves some out. The sample carries about 81,000 clones, about 90% recorded once. Sequenced material: PBMCs. All receptors derive from a man aged 18 to 29 in good health and CMV-seronegative.

V is TRBV7-8 and J is TRBJ2-3; D not certain. Trimming shortened V by 6 bases and J by 1 base, and 17 bases separated the two germline ends. Germline CDR1 is SGHVS and CDR2 is FQNEAQ. The CDR3 spans 16 residues. The CDR3 loop is CASRPHPGRGTDTQYF. The CDR3 DNA is TGTGCCAGCAGACCACACCCGGGTCGGGGCACAGATACGCAGTATTTT.

This clone was seen only once. V usage is TRBV11-2 and J usage is TRBJ2-7; possible D gene TRBD2, 6 bases. Trimming stripped 1 base from V and 3 bases from J, with 10 bases between. CDR1 is SGHAT and CDR2 is FQNNGV in the germline V gene. CDR3 length equals 14 residues. The CDR3 DNA is TGTGCCAGCAGCTTAGTTGCGGGGAGCTACGAGCAGTACTTC. Protein product: CASSLVAGSYEQYF. Looking up the rest from reference TRBV11-2 and TRBJ2-7 gives the full variable domain: EAGVAQSPRYKIIEKRQSVAFWCNPISGHATLYWYQQILGQGPKLLIQFQNNGVVDDSQLPKDRFSAERLKGVDSTLKIQPAKLEDSAVYLCASSLVAGSYEQYFGPGTRLTVT.

The CDR3 protein is CSVARDRAPGDTEAFF. In DNA, the CDR3 is TGCAGCGTCGCGCGGGACAGGGCCCCCGGGGACACTGAAGCTTTCTTT. V usage is TRBV29-1 and J usage is TRBJ1-1; 9 nucleotides agree with TRBD1. CDR1 and CDR2 (germline): SQVTM, ANQGSEA. V shed 6 bases and J 3 bases; nucleotides not matched to a gene: 14. This CDR3 contains 16 residues.

The J gene is TRBJ2-7, the V gene TRBV6-6; TRBD1 might be the D (7 bases). The CDR3 sequence is 14 residues long. The V and J ends lost 6 bases and 3 bases respectively, with 15 bases between them. CDR1 MNHNY and CDR2 SVGAGI come from the germline V gene (reference sequence). As DNA, the CDR3 is TGTGCCAGCAGGGTGGCGGGACAGAACTACGAGCAGTACTTC. It encodes CASRVAGQNYEQYF.

The V call is TRBV7-2, the J call TRBJ2-7; tentatively, D is TRBD2 (6 bases). Trimming removed 1 base at V and 4 bases at J, with 14 bases between. Germline CDR1 reads SGHTA; CDR2 reads FQGNSA. The CDR3 spans 15 residues. The CDR3 sequence is CASSLGSGSWYEQYF. DNA of the CDR3: TGTGCCAGCAGCTTAGGGTCCGGGAGTTGGTACGAGCAGTACTTC.

Written as DNA, the CDR3 is TGTGCCAGCAGGGAGACAGACAGGGGGCTAGAGCAGCCCCAGCATTTT. Translated: CASRETDRGLEQPQHF. The chain employs TRBV4-2 and TRBJ1-5; 10 bases match TRBD1. This CDR3 is built from 16 residues. V was pared by 6 bases and J by 7 bases, with 12 bases of the junction left unmatched. Germline-derived CDR1 and CDR2 are LGHNA and YNFKEQ.

This sequence joins TRBV30 and TRBJ1-1; 7 bases align to TRBD1. V lost 3 bases to trimming and J lost 4 bases; unmatched junction nucleotides: 11. Germline CDR1 reads GTSNPN; CDR2 reads SVGIG (reference sequence). CDR3 length: 15 amino acids. DNA for the CDR3: TGTGCCTGGAGAAAGACGGGACAGAGGGCCACTGAAGCTTTCTTT. The encoded protein is CAWRKTGQRATEAFF.

The V and J genes are TRBV2 and TRBJ2-7; 10 positions agree with TRBD1. The CDR3 sequence is 13 residues long. V shed 3 bases and J 5 bases; nucleotides not matched to a gene: 1. Germline-derived CDR1 and CDR2 are SNHLY and FYNNEI. The CDR3 bases are TGTGCCAGCAGTGAGACAGGGGGCCACGAGCAGTACTTC. It specifies CASSETGGHEQYF. Full variable domain (rest looked up from reference TRBV2 and TRBJ2-7): EPEVTQTPSHQVTQMGQEVILRCVPISNHLYFYWYRQILGQKVEFLVSFYNNEISEKSEIFDDQFSVERPDGSNFTLKIRSTKLEDSAMYFCASSETGGHEQYFGPGTRLTVT.

This clone was seen a single time. This sequence joins TRBV15 and TRBJ1-4; 8 bases agree with TRBD1. The CDR3 length is 14 residues. V lost 3 bases and J lost 10; bases outside the gene matches: 7. Germline lookup yields CDR1 LNHNV and CDR2 YYDKDF (reference sequence). As DNA, the CDR3 is TGTGCCACCAGCAGGGACAGGGCGTTCGGAAAACTGTTTTTT. Translated: CATSRDRAFGKLFF.

The chain carries TRBV6-6 and TRBJ2-1; unclear D gene. This CDR3 is built from 16 residues. Germline CDR1 and CDR2: MNHNY and SVGAGI (reference sequence). Trimming pared 5 bases from V and 0 bases from J, leaving 14 bases between. The CDR3 is CASSPLSISSYNEQFF. In DNA form, the CDR3 reads TGTGCCAGCAGTCCACTATCTATCAGCTCCTACAATGAGCAGTTCTTC.

This rearrangement joins TRBV6-5 to TRBJ1-1; TRBD1 agrees at 7 bases. The V segment lost 6 bases and the J segment 3 bases; nucleotides outside the gene matches: 4. This CDR3 spans 13 amino acids. The germline gives CDR1 MNHEY, CDR2 SVGAGI. CDR3 residues: CASSRGSDTEAFF. The CDR3 DNA reads TGTGCCAGCAGCAGGGGGTCAGACACTGAAGCTTTCTTT.

The rearrangement links TRBV7-8 to TRBJ2-7; 11 bases agree with TRBD2. Losses at the gene ends were 1 base for V and 3 bases for J; bases not matched to a gene: 2. The CDR3 has 15 residues. From germline, CDR1 is SGHVS and CDR2 FQNEAQ. The CDR3 protein is CASSLEGTSGYEQYF. Written as DNA, the CDR3 is TGTGCCAGCAGCTTAGAGGGGACTAGCGGCTACGAGCAGTACTTC.

V is TRBV5-6 and J is TRBJ1-4; no clear D. Trimming shortened V by 0 bases and J by 4 bases, and 13 bases separated the two germline ends. Germline values: CDR1 SGHDT, CDR2 YYEEEE. The CDR3 consists of 16 residues. CDR3 protein: CASSLASGPLNEKLFF. In DNA, the CDR3 is TGTGCCAGCAGCTTGGCCAGCGGACCCCTTAATGAAAAACTGTTTTTT.

The chain couples TRBV18 to TRBJ1-4; 7 positions match TRBD1. CDR1 is KGHSH and CDR2 is LQKENI in the germline V gene. The CDR3 covers 15 residues. The ends lost 2 bases at V and 8 bases at J; junction bases unmatched: 8. The CDR3 DNA is TGTGCCAGCTCACCAGGACAGGCGGCGCGAGAAAAACTGTTTTTT. Amino acid sequence: CASSPGQAAREKLFF.

This clone turned up a few times. This chain connects TRBV10-3 to TRBJ2-5; the match to TRBD2 covers 9 bases. Judging by the DNA end, TRBJ2-7 fits better; the J call may be wrong. CDR3 length: 15 residues. The germline CDR1 and CDR2 sequences are ENHRY and SYGVKD. The CDR3 region is CAISFPGTSQYEQYF. The DNA of the CDR3 is TGTGCCATCAGTTTCCCCGGGACTAGCCAATACGAGCAGTACTTC.

The chain joins TRBV28 to TRBJ1-5, with 7 bases aligning to TRBD1. Germline lookup yields CDR1 MDHEN and CDR2 SYDVKM. CDR3 length: 16 amino acids. V lost 7 bases to trimming and J lost 4 bases; unmatched junction nucleotides: 13. CDR3 bases: TGTGCCAGCAACTCTCCGGGACAGCTTAAAAATCAGCCCCAGCATTTT. Protein sequence: CASNSPGQLKNQPQHF.

This clone came up a few times. The V gene is TRBV6-1, the J gene TRBJ2-2, with D perhaps matching TRBD1 (6 bases). This CDR3 spans 13 amino acids. Germline lookup yields CDR1 MNHNS and CDR2 SASEGT. V was shortened by 7 bases and J by 5 bases, with 11 bases between the two germline ends. The CDR3, as DNA: TGTGCCAGCAAGGCAGGGGAAACCGGGGAGCTGTTTTTT. Its protein is CASKAGETGELFF.

The chain couples TRBV7-2 to TRBJ2-7; a weak D match, TRBD1 (5 bases). The germline gives CDR1 SGHTA, CDR2 FQGNSA. V dropped 3 bases and J dropped 5 bases, with 17 bases sitting between them. The CDR3 spans 15 residues. CDR3 in DNA: TGTGCCAGCAGCTTCGCAGGGCCCTTGAGCAACGAGCAGTACTTC. Amino acids: CASSFAGPLSNEQYF. The whole variable domain, remainder taken from reference TRBV7-2 and TRBJ2-7, is GAGVSQSPSNKVTEKGKDVELRCDPISGHTALYWYRQSLGQGLEFLIYFQGNSAPDKSGLPSDRFSAERTGGSVSTLTIQRTQQEDSAVYLCASSFAGPLSNEQYFGPGTRLTVT.

V is TRBV5-4 and J is TRBJ1-3; D remains unclear. CDR1 SGHNT and CDR2 YYREEE come from the germline V gene (reference sequence). The CDR3 extends over 15 amino acids. Deletions cut 1 base from V and 0 bases from J, with 8 bases between. The CDR3 nucleotides read TGTGCCAGCAGCTTGCCGGGGTTCTCTGGAAACACCATATATTTT. Translating gives CASSLPGFSGNTIYF.

This chain links TRBV29-1 with TRBJ1-5; the D gene is possibly TRBD1 (5 bases). V was cut by 6 bases and J by 4 bases, with 19 bases left in between. Germline V gives CDR1 SQVTM, CDR2 ANQGSEA. This CDR3 comprises 15 residues. Here the CDR3 reads CSVMDGLQGNQPQHF. The CDR3, as DNA: TGCAGCGTGATGGACGGCCTCCAGGGAAATCAGCCCCAGCATTTT.

The gene calls are TRBV5-1 and TRBJ2-2; 10 bases are a match to TRBD1. Germline V gene data show CDR1 as SGHRS and CDR2 as YFSETQ. After removal of 4 bases from V and 3 bases from J, the junction contained 3 bases not matched to a gene. This CDR3 spans 15 amino acids. The DNA for the CDR3 is TGCGCCAGCAGCCTCGACAGGGGGCACACCGGGGAGCTGTTTTTT. Translating it yields CASSLDRGHTGELFF.